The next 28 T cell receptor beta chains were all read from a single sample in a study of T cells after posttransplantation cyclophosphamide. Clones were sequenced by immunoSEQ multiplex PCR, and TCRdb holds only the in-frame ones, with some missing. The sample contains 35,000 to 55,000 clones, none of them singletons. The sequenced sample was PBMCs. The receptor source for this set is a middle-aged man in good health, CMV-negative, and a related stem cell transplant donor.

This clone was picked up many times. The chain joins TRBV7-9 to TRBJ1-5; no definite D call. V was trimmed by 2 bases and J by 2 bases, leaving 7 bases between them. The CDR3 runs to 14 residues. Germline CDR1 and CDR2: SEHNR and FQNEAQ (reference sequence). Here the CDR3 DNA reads TGTGCCAGCAGCTTATCTCTCGGCAATCAGCCCCAGCATTTT. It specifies CASSLSLGNQPQHF.

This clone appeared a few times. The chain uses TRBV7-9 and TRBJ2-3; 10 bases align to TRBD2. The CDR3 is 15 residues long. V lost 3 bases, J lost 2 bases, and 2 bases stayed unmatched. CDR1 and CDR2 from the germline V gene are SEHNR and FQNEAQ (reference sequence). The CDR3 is CASSFSGGSTDTQYF. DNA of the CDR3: TGTGCCAGCAGCTTTAGCGGGGGGTCCACAGATACGCAGTATTTT.

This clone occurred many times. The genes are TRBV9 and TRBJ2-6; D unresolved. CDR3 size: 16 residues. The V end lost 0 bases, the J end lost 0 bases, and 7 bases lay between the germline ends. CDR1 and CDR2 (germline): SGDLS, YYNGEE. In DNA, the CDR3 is TGTGCCAGCAGCGTAGACGACACCTCTGGGGCCAACGTCCTGACTTTC. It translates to CASSVDDTSGANVLTF.

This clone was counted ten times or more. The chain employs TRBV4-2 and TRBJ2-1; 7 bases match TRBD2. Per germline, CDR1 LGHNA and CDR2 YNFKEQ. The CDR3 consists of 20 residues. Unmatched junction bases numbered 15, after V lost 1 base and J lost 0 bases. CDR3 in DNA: TGTGCCAGCAGCCAAGCCATCGGTTTAGCGGGTCTGAGCTCCTACAATGAGCAGTTCTTC. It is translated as CASSQAIGLAGLSSYNEQFF.

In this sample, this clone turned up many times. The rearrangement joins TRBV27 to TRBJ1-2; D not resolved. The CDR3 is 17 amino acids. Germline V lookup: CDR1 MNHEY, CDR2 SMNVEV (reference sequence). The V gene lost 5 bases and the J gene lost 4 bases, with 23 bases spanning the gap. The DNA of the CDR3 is TGTGCCAGCAGTACAATCCACCCCGACGGAGAGGGCTATGGCTACACCTTC. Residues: CASSTIHPDGEGYGYTF.

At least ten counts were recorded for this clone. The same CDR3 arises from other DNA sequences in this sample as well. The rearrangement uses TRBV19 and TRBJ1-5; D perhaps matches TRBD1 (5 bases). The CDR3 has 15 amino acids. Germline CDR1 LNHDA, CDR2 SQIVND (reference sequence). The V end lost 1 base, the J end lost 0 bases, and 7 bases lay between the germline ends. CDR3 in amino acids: CASSIGGLSNQPQHF. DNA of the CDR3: TGTGCCAGTAGTATAGGGGGACTTAGCAATCAGCCCCAGCATTTT.

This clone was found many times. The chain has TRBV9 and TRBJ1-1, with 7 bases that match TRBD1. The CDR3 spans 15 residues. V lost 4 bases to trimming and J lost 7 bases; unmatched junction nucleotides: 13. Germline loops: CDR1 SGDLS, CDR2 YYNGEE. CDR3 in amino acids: CASSPRQGQLSEAFF. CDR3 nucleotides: TGTGCCAGCAGCCCCCGACAGGGCCAGTTGAGTGAAGCTTTCTTT.

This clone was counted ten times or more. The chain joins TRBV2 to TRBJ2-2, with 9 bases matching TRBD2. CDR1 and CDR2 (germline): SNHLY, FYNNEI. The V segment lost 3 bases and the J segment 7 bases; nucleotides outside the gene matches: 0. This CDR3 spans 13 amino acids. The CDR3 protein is CASSERGGGELFF. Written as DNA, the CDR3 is TGTGCCAGCAGTGAGCGGGGGGGCGGGGAGCTGTTTTTT.

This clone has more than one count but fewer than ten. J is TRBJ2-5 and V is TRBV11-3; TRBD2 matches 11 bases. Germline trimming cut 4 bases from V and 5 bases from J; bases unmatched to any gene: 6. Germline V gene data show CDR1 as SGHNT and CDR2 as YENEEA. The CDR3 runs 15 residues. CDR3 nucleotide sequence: TGTGCCAGCAGCTCGGGCCGGACTAGCGGGGAGACCCAGTACTTC. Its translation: CASSSGRTSGETQYF.

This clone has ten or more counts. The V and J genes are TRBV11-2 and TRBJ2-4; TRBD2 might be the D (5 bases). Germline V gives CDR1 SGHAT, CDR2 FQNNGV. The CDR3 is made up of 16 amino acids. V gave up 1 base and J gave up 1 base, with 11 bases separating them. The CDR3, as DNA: TGTGCCAGCAGCTTAGTTGCGGGTGGGGCCAAAAACATTCAGTACTTC. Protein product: CASSLVAGGAKNIQYF.

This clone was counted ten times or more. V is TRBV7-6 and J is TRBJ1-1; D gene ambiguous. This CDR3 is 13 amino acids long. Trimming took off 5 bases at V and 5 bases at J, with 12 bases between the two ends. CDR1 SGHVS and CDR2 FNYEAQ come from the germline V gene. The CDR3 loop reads CASSPGLRTEAFF. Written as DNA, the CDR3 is TGTGCCAGCAGCCCCGGACTGCGAACTGAAGCTTTCTTT.

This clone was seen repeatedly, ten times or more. CDR3 sequence (DNA): TGTGCCAGCAGGCTTAGCGGGGCCGGGGAGCTGTTTTTT. Amino acids: CASRLSGAGELFF. This chain joins TRBV2 and TRBJ2-2; TRBD2 matches 8 bases. V was pared by 6 bases and J by 6 bases, with 3 bases of the junction left unmatched. Per the germline V gene, CDR1 is SNHLY and CDR2 is FYNNEI. The CDR3 extends over 13 amino acids.

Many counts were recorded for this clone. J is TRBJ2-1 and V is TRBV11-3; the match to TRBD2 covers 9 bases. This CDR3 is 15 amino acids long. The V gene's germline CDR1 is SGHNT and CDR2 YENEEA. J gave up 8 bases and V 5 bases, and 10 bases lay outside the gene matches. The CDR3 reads CASSPSIAGAYEQFF. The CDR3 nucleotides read TGTGCCAGCAGCCCCAGTATAGCGGGGGCCTATGAGCAGTTCTTC.

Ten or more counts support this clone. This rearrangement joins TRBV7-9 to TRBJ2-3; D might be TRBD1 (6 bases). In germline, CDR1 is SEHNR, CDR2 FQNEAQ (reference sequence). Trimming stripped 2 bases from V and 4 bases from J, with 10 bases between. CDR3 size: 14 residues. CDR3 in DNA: TGTGCCAGCAGCTTATCCCCAGGGGCAGATACGCAGTATTTT. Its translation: CASSLSPGADTQYF. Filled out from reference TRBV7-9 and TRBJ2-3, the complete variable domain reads DTGVSQNPRHKITKRGQNVTFRCDPISEHNRLYWYRQTLGQGPEFLTYFQNEAQLEKSRLLSDRFSAERPKGSFSTLEIQRTEQGDSAMYLCASSLSPGADTQYFGPGTRLTVL.

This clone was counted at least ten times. The CDR3 DNA is TGCGCCAGCAGCTTTGGGAGCTCCTACGAGCAGTACGTC. Encoded protein: CASSFGSSYEQYV. The chain joins TRBV5-1 to TRBJ2-7, with a tentative D call TRBD2 (5 bases). This CDR3 contains 13 residues. Trimming left V 2 bases short and J 0 bases short, with 6 bases between. CDR1 is SGHRS, CDR2 YFSETQ, per germline.

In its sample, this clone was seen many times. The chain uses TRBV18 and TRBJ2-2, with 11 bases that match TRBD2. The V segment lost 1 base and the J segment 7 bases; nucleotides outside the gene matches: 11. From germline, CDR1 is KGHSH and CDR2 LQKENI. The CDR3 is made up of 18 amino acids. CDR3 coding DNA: TGTGCCAGCTCACCACGGCAAACTAGCGGGAGTAGCGGCGGGGAGCTGTTTTTT. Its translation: CASSPRQTSGSSGGELFF.

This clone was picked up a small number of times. CDR3 in DNA: TGTGCCAGCAGCATAAGACCCGGGACAGGGTGGGGAGCTTTCTTT. Its translation is CASSIRPGTGWGAFF. The chain uses TRBV27 and TRBJ1-1, with 9 bases matching TRBD1. Germline values: CDR1 MNHEY, CDR2 SMNVEV (reference sequence). This CDR3 has 15 residues. V lost 6 bases, J lost 10 bases, and 15 bases stayed unmatched.

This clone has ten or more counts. CDR3 nucleotide sequence: TGCGCCAGCAGCCCCGGACTAGCGGGCACAGATACGCAGTATTTT. This translates into CASSPGLAGTDTQYF. The chain combines TRBV4-3 with TRBJ2-3; 10 bases are a match to TRBD2. Germline V gives CDR1 LGHNA, CDR2 YSLEER. V dropped 4 bases and J dropped 1; count of bases not matched to a gene: 2. This CDR3 comprises 15 residues.

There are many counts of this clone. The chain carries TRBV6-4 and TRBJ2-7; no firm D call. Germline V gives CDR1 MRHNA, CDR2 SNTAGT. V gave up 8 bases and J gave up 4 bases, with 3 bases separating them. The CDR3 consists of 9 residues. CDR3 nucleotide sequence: TGTGCCAGCCCGTACGAGCAGTACTTC. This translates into CASPYEQYF.

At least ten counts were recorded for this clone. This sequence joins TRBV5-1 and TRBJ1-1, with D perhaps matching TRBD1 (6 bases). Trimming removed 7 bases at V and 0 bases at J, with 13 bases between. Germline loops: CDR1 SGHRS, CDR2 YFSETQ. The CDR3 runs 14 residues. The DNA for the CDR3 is TGCGCCAGCGGACAGCCCAACATGAACACTGAAGCTTTCTTT. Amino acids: CASGQPNMNTEAFF.

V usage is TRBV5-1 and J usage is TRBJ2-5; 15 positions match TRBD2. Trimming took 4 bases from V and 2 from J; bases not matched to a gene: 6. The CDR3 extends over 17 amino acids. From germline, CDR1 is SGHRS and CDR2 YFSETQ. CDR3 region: CASSVGLAGGGQETQYF. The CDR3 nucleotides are TGCGCCAGCAGCGTGGGACTAGCGGGGGGCGGACAAGAGACCCAGTACTTC.

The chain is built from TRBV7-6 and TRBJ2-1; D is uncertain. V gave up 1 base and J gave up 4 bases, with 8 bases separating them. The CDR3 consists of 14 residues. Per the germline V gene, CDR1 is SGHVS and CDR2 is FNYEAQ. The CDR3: CASSLGSSYNEQFF. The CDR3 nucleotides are TGTGCCAGCAGCTTAGGTTCCAGTTACAATGAGCAGTTCTTC.

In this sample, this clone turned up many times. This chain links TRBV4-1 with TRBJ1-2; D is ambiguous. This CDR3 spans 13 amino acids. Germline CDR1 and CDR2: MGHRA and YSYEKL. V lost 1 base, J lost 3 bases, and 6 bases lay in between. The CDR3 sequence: CASSQGGYYGYTF. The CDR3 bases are TGCGCCAGCAGCCAAGGAGGCTACTATGGCTACACCTTC.

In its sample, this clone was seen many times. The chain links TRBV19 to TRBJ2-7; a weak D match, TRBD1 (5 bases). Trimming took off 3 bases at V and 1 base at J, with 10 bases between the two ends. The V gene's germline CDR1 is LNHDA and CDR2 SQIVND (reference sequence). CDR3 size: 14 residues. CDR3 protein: CASSMFRESYEQYF. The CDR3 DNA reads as TGTGCCAGTAGTATGTTCAGGGAATCCTACGAGCAGTACTTC.

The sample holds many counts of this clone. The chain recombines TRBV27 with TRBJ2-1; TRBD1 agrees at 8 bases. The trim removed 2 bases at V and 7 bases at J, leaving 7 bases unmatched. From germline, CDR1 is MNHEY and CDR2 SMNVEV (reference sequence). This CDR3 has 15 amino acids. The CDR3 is CASSLDGYRGNEQFF. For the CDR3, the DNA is TGTGCCAGCAGTTTAGACGGGTACAGGGGGAATGAGCAGTTCTTC.

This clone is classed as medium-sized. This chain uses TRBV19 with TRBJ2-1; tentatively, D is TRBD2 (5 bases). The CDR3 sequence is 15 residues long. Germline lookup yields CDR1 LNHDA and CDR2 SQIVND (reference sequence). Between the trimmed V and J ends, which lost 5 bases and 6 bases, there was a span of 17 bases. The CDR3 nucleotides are TGTGCCAGTAGTTCGCGTGGGAGTAGTAGCAATGAGCAGTTCTTC. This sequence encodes CASSSRGSSSNEQFF. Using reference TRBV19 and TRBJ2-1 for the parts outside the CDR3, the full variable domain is DGGITQSPKYLFRKEGQNVTLSCEQNLNHDAMYWYRQDPGQGLRLIYYSQIVNDFQKGDIAEGYSVSREKKESFPLTVTSAQKNPTAFYLCASSSRGSSSNEQFFGPGTRLTVL.

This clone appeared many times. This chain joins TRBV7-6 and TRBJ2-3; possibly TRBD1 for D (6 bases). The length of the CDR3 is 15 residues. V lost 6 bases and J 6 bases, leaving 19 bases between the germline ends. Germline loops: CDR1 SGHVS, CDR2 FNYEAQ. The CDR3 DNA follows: TGTGCCAGCAGTTACGCTAACAGGGTGGTTGATACGCAGTATTTT. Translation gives CASSYANRVVDTQYF.

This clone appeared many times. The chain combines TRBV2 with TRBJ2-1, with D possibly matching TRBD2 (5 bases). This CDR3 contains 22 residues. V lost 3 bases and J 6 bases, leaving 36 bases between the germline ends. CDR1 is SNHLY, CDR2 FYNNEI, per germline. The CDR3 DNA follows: TGTGCCAGCAGTGACTCCGGTGATTTGGGCCGAGGGCCCCTATTTTCGGGCAATGAGCAGTTCTTC. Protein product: CASSDSGDLGRGPLFSGNEQFF.